This is a list of T cell receptor beta chains from one sample in a study of Tregs in tolerant kidney transplant recipients. This table comes from immunoSEQ multiplex PCR, and its TCRdb copy is limited to in-frame clones, with some not included. Of under 95,000 clones listed, roughly 90% are singletons. The input for sequencing was Tregs from blood, taken before the transplant. These receptors were obtained from a human donor who received a combined kidney and bone marrow transplant. Both conserved end residues are part of each CDR3. Each record gives: J gene, D gene, clone size, V gene, CDR3 protein, CDR3 DNA. A D gene is named only where the DNA matches it firmly. Expanded clones are given a class, and other clones once, few, many or no size at all.

j_gene: TRBJ2-1; d_gene: -; abundance: -; v_gene: TRBV11-2; CDR3aa: CASSRGGFSYNEQFF; CDR3nt: TGTGCCAGCAGCCGAGGCGGTTTCTCCTACAATGAGCAGTTCTTC
j_gene: TRBJ1-1; d_gene: -; abundance: -; v_gene: TRBV2; CDR3aa: CASGRDVNTEAFF; CDR3nt: TGTGCCAGTGGGAGGGACGTCAACACTGAAGCTTTCTTT
j_gene: TRBJ2-3; d_gene: TRBD2; abundance: -; v_gene: TRBV10-3; CDR3aa: CAISERASGSADTQYF; CDR3nt: TGTGCCATCAGCGAGAGGGCTAGCGGGAGCGCAGATACGCAGTATTTT
j_gene: TRBJ2-7; d_gene: -; abundance: -; v_gene: TRBV11-2; CDR3aa: CASSFSDNSYEQYF; CDR3nt: TGTGCCAGCAGCTTTTCGGACAACTCCTACGAGCAGTACTTC
j_gene: TRBJ1-2; d_gene: TRBD1; abundance: -; v_gene: TRBV18; CDR3aa: CASSPVRDREGGYTF; CDR3nt: TGTGCCAGCTCGCCTGTTCGGGACAGGGAAGGGGGCTACACCTTC
j_gene: TRBJ2-7; d_gene: TRBD1; abundance: -; v_gene: TRBV28; CDR3aa: CASGQGAIKQYF; CDR3nt: TGTGCCAGTGGACAGGGGGCTATCAAGCAGTACTTC
j_gene: TRBJ1-2; d_gene: -; abundance: -; v_gene: TRBV9; CDR3aa: CASSVEQGDYGYTF; CDR3nt: TGTGCCAGCAGCGTAGAACAGGGCGACTATGGCTACACCTTC
j_gene: TRBJ2-7; d_gene: -; abundance: -; v_gene: TRBV5-1; CDR3aa: CASSLLPGDYEQYF; CDR3nt: TGCGCCAGCAGCTTGTTACCGGGGGACTACGAGCAGTACTTC
j_gene: TRBJ1-5; d_gene: -; abundance: -; v_gene: TRBV9; CDR3aa: CASSVEGVNQPQHF; CDR3nt: TGTGCCAGCAGCGTAGAGGGGGTCAATCAGCCCCAGCATTTT
j_gene: TRBJ2-5; d_gene: TRBD1; abundance: -; v_gene: TRBV7-8; CDR3aa: CASSLGQRETQYF; CDR3nt: TGTGCCAGCAGCTTGGGACAGCGAGAGACCCAGTACTTC
j_gene: TRBJ2-5; d_gene: TRBD2; abundance: -; v_gene: TRBV18; CDR3aa: CASSPFPPSGRGQETQYF; CDR3nt: TGTGCCAGCTCTCCTTTCCCCCCTAGCGGGAGAGGCCAAGAGACCCAGTACTTC
j_gene: TRBJ2-3; d_gene: TRBD1; abundance: -; v_gene: TRBV5-1; CDR3aa: CASSSGTGGGTDTQYF; CDR3nt: TGCGCCAGCAGCTCGGGGACAGGGGGCGGCACAGATACGCAGTATTTT
j_gene: TRBJ1-1; d_gene: -; abundance: -; v_gene: TRBV10-3; CDR3aa: CAISGQQNTEAFF; CDR3nt: TGTGCCATCAGTGGGCAGCAGAACACTGAAGCTTTCTTT
j_gene: TRBJ2-1; d_gene: TRBD2; abundance: -; v_gene: TRBV11-3; CDR3aa: CASSSGLAGVISSYNEQFF; CDR3nt: TGTGCCAGCAGCTCGGGACTAGCGGGAGTCATAAGCTCCTACAATGAGCAGTTCTTC
j_gene: TRBJ2-7; d_gene: -; abundance: -; v_gene: TRBV7-2; CDR3aa: CASSLVGAGNGQYF; CDR3nt: TGTGCCAGCAGCTTAGTAGGGGCGGGAAACGGGCAGTACTTC
j_gene: TRBJ1-5; d_gene: -; abundance: -; v_gene: TRBV28; CDR3aa: CASIIGGARVEDQPQHF; CDR3nt: TGTGCCAGCATCATTGGGGGGGCGCGAGTCGAGGATCAGCCCCAGCATTTT
j_gene: TRBJ2-1; d_gene: TRBD2; abundance: few; v_gene: TRBV7-2; CDR3aa: CASSYTNPLAGGNEQFF; CDR3nt: TGTGCCAGCAGCTATACCAACCCACTAGCGGGAGGCAATGAGCAGTTCTTC
j_gene: TRBJ2-7; d_gene: TRBD2; abundance: -; v_gene: TRBV5-6; CDR3aa: CASSLGSGSRSYEQYF; CDR3nt: TGTGCCAGCAGCTTGGGGAGCGGGAGCCGCTCCTACGAGCAGTACTTC
j_gene: TRBJ2-2; d_gene: TRBD2; abundance: -; v_gene: TRBV7-2; CDR3aa: CASSRSGRDTGELFF; CDR3nt: TGTGCCAGCAGCCGTAGCGGGAGAGACACCGGGGAGCTGTTTTTT
j_gene: TRBJ2-3; d_gene: -; abundance: -; v_gene: TRBV2; CDR3aa: CASSEREIGDTQYF; CDR3nt: TGTGCCAGCAGTGAACGCGAGATTGGAGATACGCAGTATTTT
j_gene: TRBJ2-5; d_gene: -; abundance: -; v_gene: TRBV5-6; CDR3aa: CASSSGTGRETQYF; CDR3nt: TGTGCCAGCAGCTCCGGGACTGGACGGGAGACCCAGTACTTC
j_gene: TRBJ2-5; d_gene: TRBD2; abundance: -; v_gene: TRBV28; CDR3aa: CASSYRTSGRQETQYF; CDR3nt: TGTGCCAGCAGTTACCGGACTAGCGGGAGACAAGAGACCCAGTACTTC
j_gene: TRBJ2-1; d_gene: TRBD2; abundance: -; v_gene: TRBV10-1; CDR3aa: CASSVGLEGNEQFF; CDR3nt: TGCGCCAGCAGTGTCGGACTAGAGGGCAATGAGCAGTTCTTC
j_gene: TRBJ2-5; d_gene: TRBD2; abundance: -; v_gene: TRBV4-1; CDR3aa: CASSQDSGATQQETQYF; CDR3nt: TGCGCCAGCAGCCAAGATAGCGGGGCAACACAACAAGAGACCCAGTACTTC
j_gene: TRBJ2-7; d_gene: -; abundance: few; v_gene: TRBV28; CDR3aa: CASSPQTYEQYF; CDR3nt: TGTGCCAGCAGTCCCCAAACTTACGAGCAGTACTTC
j_gene: TRBJ2-2; d_gene: -; abundance: -; v_gene: TRBV7-3; CDR3aa: CASSPTSQEGGELFF; CDR3nt: TGTGCCAGCAGCCCGACAAGCCAAGAAGGCGGGGAGCTGTTTTTT
j_gene: TRBJ1-5; d_gene: -; abundance: -; v_gene: TRBV4-1; CDR3aa: CASSQGHTSNQPQHF; CDR3nt: TGCGCCAGCAGCCAGGGACACACTAGCAATCAGCCCCAGCATTTT
j_gene: TRBJ2-3; d_gene: -; abundance: -; v_gene: TRBV20-1; CDR3aa: CSARRDTQYF; CDR3nt: TGCAGTGCTCGCCGGGATACGCAGTATTTT
j_gene: TRBJ2-1; d_gene: TRBD2; abundance: -; v_gene: TRBV11-3; CDR3aa: CASSFGSSGKQYNEQFF; CDR3nt: TGTGCCAGCAGCTTTGGGTCTAGCGGGAAACAGTACAATGAGCAGTTCTTC
j_gene: TRBJ1-1; d_gene: -; abundance: -; v_gene: TRBV28; CDR3aa: CASSTTGRIATEAFF; CDR3nt: TGTGCCAGCAGCACAACAGGGCGCATTGCCACTGAAGCTTTCTTT
j_gene: TRBJ1-1; d_gene: TRBD1; abundance: -; v_gene: TRBV6-4; CDR3aa: CASRRQGNTEAFF; CDR3nt: TGTGCCAGCAGGAGACAGGGGAACACTGAAGCTTTCTTT
j_gene: TRBJ2-3; d_gene: TRBD1; abundance: -; v_gene: TRBV28; CDR3aa: CASSLGQGADTQYF; CDR3nt: TGTGCCAGCAGTTTGGGACAGGGTGCGGATACGCAGTATTTT
j_gene: TRBJ2-7; d_gene: TRBD1; abundance: -; v_gene: TRBV2; CDR3aa: CASTKTTGVEQYF; CDR3nt: TGTGCCAGCACTAAAACGACAGGGGTCGAGCAGTACTTC
j_gene: TRBJ2-5; d_gene: TRBD2; abundance: -; v_gene: TRBV7-7; CDR3aa: CASSLAGGETQYF; CDR3nt: TGTGCCAGCAGCCTCGCCGGGGGGGAGACCCAGTACTTC
j_gene: TRBJ2-5; d_gene: -; abundance: -; v_gene: TRBV7-3; CDR3aa: CASSFQGAVEETQYF; CDR3nt: TGTGCCAGCAGCTTCCAGGGAGCGGTCGAAGAGACCCAGTACTTC